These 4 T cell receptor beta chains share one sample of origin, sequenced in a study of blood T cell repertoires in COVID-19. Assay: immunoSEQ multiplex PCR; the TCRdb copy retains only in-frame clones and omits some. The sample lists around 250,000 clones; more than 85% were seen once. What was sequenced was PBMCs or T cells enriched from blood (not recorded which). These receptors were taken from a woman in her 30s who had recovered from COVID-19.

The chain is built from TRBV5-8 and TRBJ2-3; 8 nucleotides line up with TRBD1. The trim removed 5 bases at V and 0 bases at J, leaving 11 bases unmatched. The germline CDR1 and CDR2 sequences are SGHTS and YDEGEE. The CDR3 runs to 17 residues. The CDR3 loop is CASSSGQGRSSTDTQYF. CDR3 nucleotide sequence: TGTGCCAGCAGTTCCGGACAGGGACGATCTAGCACAGATACGCAGTATTTT.

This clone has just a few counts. The CDR3 region has the DNA TGCGCCAGCAGCTCGGGGCGGGGGGCCGCGAACACTGAAGCTTTCTTT. Translating gives CASSSGRGAANTEAFF. V gene TRBV5-1 combines with J gene TRBJ1-1; D may be TRBD1 (6 bases). This CDR3 has 16 amino acids. From germline, CDR1 is SGHRS and CDR2 YFSETQ. Trimming stripped 3 bases from V and 1 base from J, with 16 bases between.

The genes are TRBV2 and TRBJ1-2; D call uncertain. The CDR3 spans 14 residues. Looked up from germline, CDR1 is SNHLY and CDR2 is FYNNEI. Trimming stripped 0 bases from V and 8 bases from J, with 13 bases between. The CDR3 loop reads CASSEARGSDGYTF. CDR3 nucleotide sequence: TGTGCCAGCAGTGAAGCGCGGGGATCAGACGGCTACACCTTC.

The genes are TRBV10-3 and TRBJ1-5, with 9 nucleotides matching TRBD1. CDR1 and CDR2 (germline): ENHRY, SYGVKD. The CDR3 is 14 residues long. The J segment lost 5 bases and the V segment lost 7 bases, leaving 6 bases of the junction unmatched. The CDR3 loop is CAIKADRGDQPQHF. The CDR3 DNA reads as TGTGCCATCAAGGCAGACAGGGGGGATCAGCCCCAGCATTTT.